The 30 T cell receptor beta chains given below trace back to one sample, sequenced in a study of T cell changes during pregnancy in multiple sclerosis. TCRdb's table, derived via immunoSEQ multiplex PCR, lists solely in-frame clones and lacks some. Found here are 50,000 or so clones, 90% to 95% of them singletons; the top ten hold 2% to 2.5%. Sequences were derived from peripheral blood, sampled in the third trimester of pregnancy. Source of these receptors: a female donor with multiple sclerosis, enrolled in a pregnancy study.

The chain has TRBV28 and TRBJ2-7; tentatively, D is TRBD2 (5 bases). The ends were cut back, 3 bases at V and 5 bases at J, with 11 bases in the middle. Germline V gene sequence: CDR1 MDHEN, CDR2 SYDVKM. This CDR3 spans 13 amino acids. CDR3 coding DNA: TGTGCCAGCAGTTTCTTGAGGGTCGACGAGCAGTACTTC. It translates to CASSFLRVDEQYF.

CDR3 DNA sequence: TGCGCCAGCAGCCCAGGGGCCAGGGGTTCCGCCTACGAGCAGTACTTC. It is translated as CASSPGARGSAYEQYF. The chain combines TRBV4-3 with TRBJ2-7, with a tentative D call TRBD1 (6 bases). This CDR3 contains 16 residues. Germline assignment: CDR1 LGHNA and CDR2 YSLEER. V was cut by 4 bases and J by 2 bases, with 18 bases left in between.

The V gene is TRBV2, the J gene TRBJ2-4, with a weak D call TRBD2 (5 bases). CDR1 and CDR2 from the germline V gene are SNHLY and FYNNEI. This CDR3 is built from 15 residues. V gave up 8 bases and J gave up 5 bases, with 19 bases separating them. CDR3 sequence (DNA): TGTGCCAGCTCGTGGGGATGGGGAGATGAAAACATTCAGTACTTC. Translating gives CASSWGWGDENIQYF.

This clone appeared a single time. This chain links TRBV15 with TRBJ2-3, with 10 bases fitting TRBD2. The length of the CDR3 is 16 residues. Trimming removed 3 bases from V and 6 bases from J; junction bases left unmatched: 9. Germline CDR1 is LNHNV and CDR2 is YYDKDF (reference sequence). DNA of the CDR3: TGTGCCACCAGCAGCTCAGCGGGAGGGCCTAAGGATACGCAGTATTTT. This translates into CATSSSAGGPKDTQYF.

The CDR3 sequence: CASSSSQGLQNTEAFF. The DNA of the CDR3 is TGTGCCAGCAGTTCCTCACAGGGGCTCCAGAACACTGAAGCTTTCTTT. The J gene is TRBJ1-1, the V gene TRBV6-5; 7 bases are shared with TRBD1. CDR1 and CDR2 from the germline V gene are MNHEY and SVGAGI. The CDR3 covers 16 residues. With 4 bases clipped from V and 1 base from J, the junction kept 9 bases outside the gene matches.

The rearrangement uses TRBV2 and TRBJ2-1; 8 bases align to TRBD2. The trim removed 3 bases at V and 7 bases at J, leaving 8 bases unmatched. CDR1 is SNHLY and CDR2 is FYNNEI in the germline V gene. This CDR3 region has 15 residues. CDR3 in DNA: TGTGCCAGCAGTGACCCCCCGGGAGGGGGGAATGAGCAGTTCTTC. Protein product: CASSDPPGGGNEQFF.

J is TRBJ2-1 and V is TRBV2; a possible D gene is TRBD2 (6 bases). From germline, CDR1 is SNHLY and CDR2 FYNNEI. This CDR3 region has 14 residues. Trimming cost V 6 bases and J 5 bases, with 14 bases left between them. CDR3 bases: TGTGCCAGCAGAAGCGGGCAGGGTGACAATGAGCAGTTCTTC. Translated: CASRSGQGDNEQFF.

This chain joins TRBV9 and TRBJ1-1; D is unresolved. The ends were cut back, 0 bases at V and 10 bases at J, with 19 bases in the middle. CDR3 length: 15 residues. Germline V gene data show CDR1 as SGDLS and CDR2 as YYNGEE. As DNA, the CDR3 is TGTGCCAGCAGCGTAGGTTCCGAGGGTTTTTTTGGAGCTTTCTTT. Protein: CASSVGSEGFFGAFF.

This clone has more than one count but fewer than ten. The CDR3 nucleotides read TGCGCCAGCAGCTCGAACGCTATTGGACGGGGAGAAGAGACCCAGTACTTC. This encodes CASSSNAIGRGEETQYF. The chain has TRBV5-1 and TRBJ2-5; tentative D call: TRBD2 (5 bases). Trimming shortened V by 3 bases and J by 3 bases, and 21 bases separated the two germline ends. The length of the CDR3 is 17 residues. The V gene's germline CDR1 is SGHRS and CDR2 YFSETQ.

V is TRBV2 and J is TRBJ2-7, with 10 nucleotides matching TRBD2. The CDR3 runs 14 residues. With 6 bases clipped from V and 2 bases from J, the junction kept 4 bases outside the gene matches. Germline V gene lookup returns CDR1 SNHLY and CDR2 FYNNEI. The CDR3 region is CASRAGLAAYEQYF. In DNA form, the CDR3 reads TGTGCCAGCAGGGCAGGACTAGCGGCCTACGAGCAGTACTTC.

The CDR3 loop reads CASSAGDSLSDTQYF. The CDR3 nucleotides are TGTGCCAGCAGTGCAGGCGACAGCCTTTCAGATACGCAGTATTTT. The J gene is TRBJ2-3, the V gene TRBV6-4; D possibly corresponds to TRBD1 (5 bases). The CDR3 extends over 15 amino acids. V lost 4 bases and J 4 bases, leaving 15 bases between the germline ends. Germline V gene data show CDR1 as MRHNA and CDR2 as SNTAGT.

The genes are TRBV18 and TRBJ1-5; D not resolved. V lost 5 bases and J lost 6, with 17 bases in between. CDR3 length: 15 amino acids. Germline-derived CDR1 and CDR2 are KGHSH and LQKENI. In DNA, the CDR3 is TGTGCCAGCTCATTTAACCATGAGGGTGGTCAGCCCCAGCATTTT. As protein: CASSFNHEGGQPQHF.

This chain joins TRBV20-1 and TRBJ2-7; D gene uncertain. Germline CDR1 and CDR2: DFQATT and SNEGSKA (reference sequence). The CDR3 contains 11 residues. Trimming removed 0 bases at V and 7 bases at J, with 7 bases between. CDR3 sequence reads: CSARDLTEQYF. DNA of the CDR3: TGCAGTGCTAGAGATTTGACAGAGCAGTACTTC.

The chain joins TRBV19 to TRBJ2-2, with D uncertain. The germline V gene encodes CDR1 LNHDA and CDR2 SQIVND (reference sequence). V lost 4 bases to trimming and J lost 1 base, with 7 bases between them. The CDR3 totals 14 residues. The CDR3 nucleotides read TGTGCCAGTAGTAGGGCCCGGAACACCGGGGAGCTGTTTTTT. It codes for CASSRARNTGELFF.

J is TRBJ2-1 and V is TRBV11-2, with 9 bases that match TRBD2. The junction had 5 bases not matched to a gene; V was cut back by 6 bases and J by 2 bases. Germline CDR1 and CDR2: SGHAT and FQNNGV. The CDR3 runs to 15 residues. CDR3 bases: TGTGCCAGCAGGTCTACTAGCGGGCCCTACAATGAGCAGTTCTTC. Its translation: CASRSTSGPYNEQFF. The whole variable domain, filled in from reference TRBV11-2 and TRBJ2-1, reads EAGVAQSPRYKIIEKRQSVAFWCNPISGHATLYWYQQILGQGPKLLIQFQNNGVVDDSQLPKDRFSAERLKGVDSTLKIQPAKLEDSAVYLCASRSTSGPYNEQFFGPGTRLTVL.

Comment on this clone: Within the sample, other DNA sequences also encode this same CDR3. V usage is TRBV7-9 and J usage is TRBJ2-7; 7 nucleotides line up with TRBD1. V lost 4 bases to trimming and J lost 3 bases; unmatched junction nucleotides: 3. The CDR3 length is 13 residues. Germline values: CDR1 SEHNR, CDR2 FQNEAQ (reference sequence). The CDR3 nucleotides are TGTGCCAGCAGCTACACAGGGGACTACGAGCAGTACTTC. This encodes CASSYTGDYEQYF.

The genes are TRBV4-1 and TRBJ2-2; D is possibly TRBD2 (5 bases). Trimming pared 1 base from V and 1 base from J, leaving 10 bases between. CDR1 and CDR2 (germline): MGHRA, YSYEKL. CDR3 size: 16 residues. The CDR3 DNA is TGCGCCAGCAGCCAAGTGTTAGCGCGGAACACCGGGGAGCTGTTTTTT. Protein sequence: CASSQVLARNTGELFF.

This sequence joins TRBV19 and TRBJ2-1, with D maybe TRBD2 (6 bases). The germline V and J ends were trimmed by 0 bases and 3 bases, with 12 bases remaining between them. Germline loops: CDR1 LNHDA, CDR2 SQIVND (reference sequence). The CDR3 runs to 16 residues. The CDR3 DNA follows: TGTGCCAGTAGTATAGACGGGAGCCCCTTCTACAATGAGCAGTTCTTC. Translated: CASSIDGSPFYNEQFF.

This chain links TRBV2 with TRBJ2-3; D is uncertain. The V gene's germline CDR1 is SNHLY and CDR2 FYNNEI. V was clipped by 3 bases and J by 4 bases, with 8 bases between them. The CDR3 totals 13 residues. This CDR3 is CASSDPRSDTQYF. In DNA, the CDR3 is TGTGCCAGCAGTGACCCCAGATCAGATACGCAGTATTTT.

The chain employs TRBV15 and TRBJ1-5; 7 bases align to TRBD1. Looked up from germline, CDR1 is LNHNV and CDR2 is YYDKDF (reference sequence). J was trimmed by 0 bases and V by 7 bases; bases with no gene match: 3. CDR3 length equals 14 residues. The CDR3 protein is CATKGQASNQPQHF. The CDR3 coding sequence is TGTGCCACCAAAGGACAGGCTAGCAATCAGCCCCAGCATTTT.

This chain uses TRBV5-4 with TRBJ2-2; 9 bases map to TRBD2. The V gene end was trimmed by 0 bases and the J gene end by 5 bases; junction bases not matched to a gene: 8. Germline V gene lookup returns CDR1 SGHNT and CDR2 YYREEE (reference sequence). This CDR3 spans 17 amino acids. The CDR3 reads CASSLDGLAQRTGELFF. Written as DNA, the CDR3 is TGTGCCAGCAGCTTGGACGGACTAGCGCAACGGACCGGGGAGCTGTTTTTT.

A single count supports this clone. The chain employs TRBV5-1 and TRBJ2-1; 10 nucleotides agree with TRBD1. V was clipped by 7 bases and J by 2 bases; unmatched bases: 3. Germline values: CDR1 SGHRS, CDR2 YFSETQ. CDR3 size: 14 residues. For the CDR3, the DNA is TGCGCCAGCGGCGGGACAGGGGCCTACAATGAGCAGTTCTTC. Its protein product is CASGGTGAYNEQFF.

The J gene is TRBJ2-1, the V gene TRBV28; 9 bases align to TRBD1. The CDR3 sequence is 13 residues long. V was pared by 7 bases and J by 6 bases, with 4 bases of the junction left unmatched. Germline V gene data show CDR1 as MDHEN and CDR2 as SYDVKM. DNA for the CDR3: TGTGCCAGCATTACGACAGGGGGCAATGAGCAGTTCTTC. Its translation is CASITTGGNEQFF.

This clone was seen a few times. This chain joins TRBV28 and TRBJ2-7, with D tentatively TRBD2 (6 bases). Germline values: CDR1 MDHEN, CDR2 SYDVKM. Trimming removed 3 bases from V and 3 bases from J, with 9 bases in between. The CDR3 contains 13 residues. DNA of the CDR3: TGTGCCAGCAGTTTGGGACTTCTCTACGAGCAGTACTTC. As protein: CASSLGLLYEQYF.

The chain couples TRBV5-4 to TRBJ2-2; tentatively, D is TRBD2 (6 bases). This CDR3 spans 18 amino acids. Looked up from germline, CDR1 is SGHNT and CDR2 is YYREEE (reference sequence). V was clipped by 1 base and J by 0 bases, with 16 bases between them. In DNA form, the CDR3 reads TGTGCCAGCAGCTTGAGACTAGTCGGAGGGTCGAACACCGGGGAGCTGTTTTTT. It translates to CASSLRLVGGSNTGELFF.

The rearrangement joins TRBV7-3 to TRBJ2-2; TRBD2 matches 11 bases. CDR1 is SGHTA and CDR2 is FQGTGA in the germline V gene. Trimming cost V 4 bases and J 4 bases; bases outside gene matches: 5. The CDR3 has 16 residues. The DNA of the CDR3 is TGTGCCAGCAGCTCGAGACTAGCGGGATCCACCGGGGAGCTGTTTTTT. Translating gives CASSSRLAGSTGELFF.

The gene calls are TRBV7-9 and TRBJ2-2; TRBD2 matches at 9 bases. The CDR3 runs 17 residues. V lost 2 bases to trimming and J lost 6 bases; unmatched junction nucleotides: 10. Germline V gives CDR1 SEHNR, CDR2 FQNEAQ (reference sequence). The CDR3 coding sequence is TGTGCCAGCAGCTTACCTAGCGGGAAAAGGAAGCCCGGGGAGCTGTTTTTT. This translates into CASSLPSGKRKPGELFF.

DNA of the CDR3: TGTGCCAGTAACAATGGGCTAGGGGTAGAGGCCGGCCAGCCCCAGCATTTT. Amino acids: CASNNGLGVEAGQPQHF. The chain couples TRBV19 to TRBJ1-5, with a weak D call TRBD1 (5 bases). CDR3 length: 17 amino acids. V was pared by 7 bases and J by 7 bases, with 26 bases between. Germline assignment: CDR1 LNHDA and CDR2 SQIVND (reference sequence).

The V gene is TRBV6-4, the J gene TRBJ2-1, with 10 nucleotides matching TRBD2. The CDR3 runs 15 residues. Germline CDR1 MRHNA, CDR2 SNTAGT. Unmatched junction bases numbered 4, after V lost 0 bases and J lost 8 bases. The CDR3: CASSDSGLATDEQFF. CDR3 bases: TGTGCCAGCAGTGACTCGGGACTAGCGACGGATGAGCAGTTCTTC.

The V and J genes are TRBV2 and TRBJ2-7; 8 bases align to TRBD1. CDR3 length: 17 amino acids. In germline, CDR1 is SNHLY, CDR2 FYNNEI. V gave up 6 bases and J gave up 3 bases; unmatched junction bases: 16. As DNA, the CDR3 is TGTGCCAGCAGCCTCACCTCGGAGGGGACAGGTGTCTACGAGCAGTACTTC. As protein: CASSLTSEGTGVYEQYF.